This entry describes one TCR beta chain. This sample was taken from a study of blood T cell dynamics during melanoma immunotherapy. About the study: Metastatic melanoma patients received first-line pembrolizumab or nivolumab plus ipilimumab.

TCRdb keeps only in-frame clones here, not all; method: immunoSEQ multiplex PCR. The sample gives around 13,000 clones, approximately 88% of which show up once; approximately 9% is in the top ten. With 1 base removed from V and 2 bases from J, the gap between germline ends came to 9 bases. This CDR3 is 14 amino acids long. Germline loops: CDR1 SGHNT, CDR2 YENEEA. Time point defined: pre-treatment baseline. This clonotype was sampled from a human donor with melanoma. V gene TRBV11-3 combines with J gene TRBJ2-7; the D is unclear. The sequencing used blood, collected from a patient treated with checkpoint blockade. CDR3 amino acids: CASSLGPATYEQYF. The CDR3 bases are TGTGCCAGCAGCTTAGGTCCAGCCACCTACGAGCAGTACTTC.